The T cell receptor (beta chain) described here comes from a study of T cell responses to AZD1222 COVID-19 vaccine. Findings and caveats of the study: When two AZD1222 doses had been given, Spike-specific TCR breadth and depth rose.

The repertoire was sequenced with immunoSEQ multiplex PCR; TCRdb's copy has only in-frame clones and lacks some. This table has about 220,000 clones, 93% appearing once. As regards this clone: What it binds is not known.

This CDR3 has 13 amino acids. CDR1 is SGHNT and CDR2 is YYREEE in the germline V gene (reference sequence). Deletions cut 4 bases from V and 7 bases from J, with 14 bases between. Material: peripheral blood, obtained on day 0 of MenACWY control vaccination. This TCR was sampled from an adult in good health. The V call is TRBV5-4, the J call TRBJ1-1; D gene unclear. CDR3 sequence (DNA): TGTGCCAGCAGCCCGGAGTGGCCGGGTGAAGCTTTCTTT. It codes for CASSPEWPGEAFF.